This T cell receptor beta chain emerged from a study of blood T cells in healthy people across ages. Study-wide results and limits: A strong correlation was seen between TCR beta diversity and naive T cell percentage. More naive CD4+ cells and higher diversity marked long-lived donors relative to aged donors.

Then a second PCR, running about 6 to 11 cycles, was carried out with a sample-barcoded 5' primer and a J-beta primer mix. Template switching added a 12-random-nucleotide identifier to every cDNA molecule. TCRdb redid the calling of the 5' RACE reads with MiXCR, one entry per CDR3 protein. The sample contains 850,000 to 1,000,000 distinct CDR3 sequences, 45% to 60% of which appear only once. In the case of this clonotype: The antigen remains undetermined.

There are 14 residues in the CDR3. CDR1 is DFQATT, CDR2 SNEGSKA, per germline (reference sequence). The V gene lost 0 bases and the J gene lost 7 bases, with 15 bases spanning the gap. The chain uses TRBV20-1 and TRBJ1-2; tentative D call: TRBD1 (5 bases). Sequencing input: blood. This receptor was obtained from a woman aged 55-70 years in good health. The CDR3 here is CSARDENRLCGYTF. The CDR3 DNA reads TGCAGTGCTAGAGATGAAAACAGGCTATGTGGCTACACCTTC.